The rows below give T cell receptor beta chains drawn from one sample of a study of T cell responses to AZD1222 COVID-19 vaccine. Clones were read by immunoSEQ multiplex PCR, and TCRdb kept only the in-frame ones, dropping some. The table has tens of thousands of clones, under 90% seen once. The sequenced sample was peripheral blood, obtained 28 days after the second AZD1222 dose. The receptors here all came from an adult who received the AZD1222 COVID-19 vaccine. Each CDR3 is given with its conserved first and last residue. The order of the fields is D gene, V gene, clone size, CDR3 protein. D genes are given only for firm matches. Size is stated for part of the rows, as once, few or many counts, or as a class when the clone is expanded.

-	TRBV19	-	CASRRGVKNYGYTF
-	TRBV7-9	-	CASSLGPGPYGYTF
-	TRBV12-3/TRBV12-4	once	CASSHQSNSPLHF
-	TRBV5-1	-	CASSLGGGNQPQHF
-	TRBV10-1	-	CASSEVKGVFF
TRBD2	TRBV4-1	-	CASSQRGGVDWGYEQYF
-	TRBV11-2	-	CASSLARGNTEAFF
-	TRBV7-9	-	CASSFMEDQPQHF
-	TRBV29-1	-	CSVDGPTGTGELFF
-	TRBV23-1	-	CASSAPMKPYEQYF
-	TRBV6-2/TRBV6-3	-	CASSFNLARDLREETQYF
-	TRBV20-1	-	CSASLAGLHTF
-	TRBV2	-	CASKGWVEKLFF
-	TRBV5-1	-	CASNTGFYNSPLHF
-	TRBV4-3	-	CASSQDWVGGNQPQHF
-	TRBV5-6	-	CASSGTVSLINYGYTF
TRBD1	TRBV2	-	CASSGQGALAEGYTF
-	TRBV5-1	-	CASSKGVNTEAFF
-	TRBV18	-	CASSLLGAGANVLTF
-	TRBV28	-	CASRVGGSPLHF
-	TRBV3-1/TRBV3-2	-	CASSQEGVSPLHF
-	TRBV11-2	-	CASSLAGGHYEQYF
-	TRBV6-6	-	CASSGDRNLPYGYTF
-	TRBV6-2/TRBV6-3	-	CASSYPQNTEAFF
-	TRBV11-3	-	CASSFGAYNEQFF
-	TRBV9	-	CASSVARTGNTIYF
-	TRBV5-8	-	CASRARGTAVEKLFF
TRBD1	TRBV6-5	-	CASSYGQGGETQYF
-	TRBV30	-	CAWSVDKFNNQPQHF
-	TRBV9	once	CASSVGVVNNSPLHF
-	TRBV30	-	CARRVSGGELFF
-	TRBV9	-	CASSFRVGQLNTEAFF
TRBD1	TRBV15	few	CATRTGGNNGSPLHF
TRBD1	TRBV7-6	-	CASSLTGGAGTGELFF
-	TRBV14	-	CASSLARNTEAFF
-	TRBV4-1	-	CASSQGPAVGGGNEQFF
-	TRBV19	-	CASSIDFRAAGGYTF
-	TRBV4-2	-	CASSQEVLGRQGYMDEQFF
TRBD2	TRBV6-6	few	CASSPPTSGGLEQFF
-	TRBV4-3	-	CASSQVSGTVYYGYTF
-	TRBV5-1	-	CASSFRERTEAFF
-	TRBV18	-	CASSPPVETQYF
-	TRBV5-1	-	CASSLEPEHYGYTF
TRBD2	TRBV19	-	CASRFGLAVGEQFF
-	TRBV3-1/TRBV3-2	-	CASSHQSVGELFF
-	TRBV3-1/TRBV3-2	-	CASSQDATRDSGYTF
-	TRBV21-1	-	CASSPGPIYEQYF
-	TRBV27	-	CASKSPYGGYTF
-	TRBV12-3/TRBV12-4	-	CASSRGMGGYTF
TRBD2	TRBV24-1	-	CATSDSRGAGGVYNEQFF